The 5 T cell receptor beta chains given below trace back to one sample, sequenced in a study of cytomegalovirus exposure and HLA in healthy donors (dated by TCRdb to 2015 to 2018). The method was the immunoSEQ multiplex PCR assay. The multiplex PCR relied on a mix of 60 forward primers for TCR Vbeta segments and 13 reverse primers for TCR Jbeta segments. TCRdb limited this immuneACCESS table to in-frame rearrangements with V and J called. A share of clones is missing; checked studies link under half to unresolved V genes, and the rest is unexplained. The sample contains around 53,000 clones, around 70% of them found a single time. The ten largest clones take up roughly 3% of the sample. The material sequenced was PBMCs. The receptor set was obtained from a man between 18 and 29 years old in good health and CMV-seronegative.

This chain uses TRBV7-6 with TRBJ2-1, with TRBD2 matching over 7 bases. Trimming removed 0 bases from V and 7 bases from J; junction bases left unmatched: 9. The CDR3 covers 16 residues. CDR1 is SGHVS and CDR2 is FNYEAQ in the germline V gene. CDR3 coding DNA: TGTGCCAGCAGCTTAGCTCAAAGCGGGATAGGGAATGAGCAGTTCTTC. Its translation is CASSLAQSGIGNEQFF.

V is TRBV28 and J is TRBJ2-1; 10 bases match TRBD2. This CDR3 spans 13 amino acids. V dropped 10 bases and J dropped 6; count of bases not matched to a gene: 6. Germline CDR1 is MDHEN and CDR2 is SYDVKM. CDR3 loop: CAIGLAAANEQFF. For the CDR3, the DNA is TGTGCCATAGGACTAGCGGCAGCCAATGAGCAGTTCTTC.

V usage is TRBV15 and J usage is TRBJ2-2; D call uncertain. This CDR3 region has 15 residues. The germline V gene encodes CDR1 LNHNV and CDR2 YYDKDF (reference sequence). V was shortened by 0 bases and J by 4 bases, with 9 bases between the two germline ends. DNA of the CDR3: TGTGCCACCAGCAGAGATCTCGTCCCCACCGGGGAGCTGTTTTTT. This sequence encodes CATSRDLVPTGELFF.

Only one count was recorded for this clone. The V gene is TRBV9, the J gene TRBJ2-7, with 11 positions matching TRBD1. Germline CDR1 reads SGDLS; CDR2 reads YYNGEE. The CDR3 totals 15 residues. J lost 5 bases, V lost 4 bases, and 8 bases had no gene match. This CDR3 is CASSLRTGGYDEQYF. The CDR3 coding sequence is TGTGCCAGCAGCCTGAGGACAGGGGGCTACGACGAGCAGTACTTC.

This clone was seen just once. The chain uses TRBV7-2 and TRBJ1-6; D is unclear. Trimming left V 1 base short and J 8 bases short, with 12 bases between. The CDR3 consists of 15 residues. Germline V gives CDR1 SGHTA, CDR2 FQGNSA. The CDR3 nucleotides are TGTGCCAGCAGCTTAGACAGTGGGCCCTATTCACCCCTCCACTTT. Translation: CASSLDSGPYSPLHF.